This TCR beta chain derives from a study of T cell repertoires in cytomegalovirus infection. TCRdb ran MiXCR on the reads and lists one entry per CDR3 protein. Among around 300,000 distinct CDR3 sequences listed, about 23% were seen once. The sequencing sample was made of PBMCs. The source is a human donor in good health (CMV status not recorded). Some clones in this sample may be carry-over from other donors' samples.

For the CDR3, the DNA is TGTGCCAGCAGTGTAATTAGCGGGGGCGCCGGGGAGCTGTTTTTT. Translating gives CASSVISGGAGELFF. The chain recombines TRBV6-4 with TRBJ2-2; 9 bases align to TRBD2. Germline loops: CDR1 MRHNA, CDR2 SNTAGT. CDR3 length: 15 residues. V gave up 4 bases and J gave up 6 bases; unmatched junction bases: 6.